What follows is one T cell receptor beta chain and its context. The target antigen is unknown. This entry is derived from a study of breast tumors, draining lymph nodes, adjacent tissues. Germline V gene data show CDR1 as LNHDA and CDR2 as SQIVND (reference sequence). Trimming took 0 bases from V and 4 from J, leaving 6 bases between them. This CDR3 has 13 residues. Breast cancer patients provided tissue from their axillary draining lymph nodes. TCRdb ran MiXCR on the multiplex PCR reads and lists one entry per CDR3 protein. The data contain tens of thousands of distinct CDR3 sequences, approximately 31% of them singletons. Findings of the study overall: Tumors had less TCR diversity than lymph nodes, more than nontumor tissue. Tumor and nontumor repertoires were significantly more similar in luminal-like than in basal-like breast cancer. The data were judged consistent with most tumor T cells coming from lymph node and expanding in tumor. The lymph node origin of tumor T cells was framed as consistent with a hypothesis, not demonstrated.

The chain is built from TRBV19 and TRBJ1-1, with D hard to call. This TCR derives from a female donor with breast cancer. Some clones in this sample may be carry-over from other donors' samples. The sample comprised axillary lymph node tissue. This CDR3 reads CASSIDSPTEAFF. The DNA of the CDR3 is TGTGCCAGTAGTATAGACAGCCCCACTGAAGCTTTCTTT. The whole variable domain, remainder taken from reference TRBV19 and TRBJ1-1, is DGGITQSPKYLFRKEGQNVTLSCEQNLNHDAMYWYRQDPGQGLRLIYYSQIVNDFQKGDIAEGYSVSREKKESFPLTVTSAQKNPTAFYLCASSIDSPTEAFFGQGTRLTVV.